Given below is one T cell receptor (beta chain) in context. What it recognizes is unknown. CDR1 and CDR2 from the germline V gene are SGHNT and YYREEE (reference sequence). The CDR3 length is 15 residues. The ends lost 1 base at V and 5 bases at J; junction bases unmatched: 8. These data come from a study of response to subunit inactivated influenza vaccine. Broader study findings: Seasonal influenza vaccination, on each occasion, was suggested by the authors to recruit few new T cells.

One entry per CDR3 protein, called by TCRdb with MiXCR from the RT-PCR reads. The table lists over 800,000 distinct CDR3 sequences, about 20% of them singletons, with 10% in the top ten. This TCR was sampled from a man aged 50-60 years who received an inactivated influenza vaccine. The sequencing here drew on PBMCs from blood, taken more than 4 days after vaccination. This chain uses TRBV5-4 with TRBJ2-7; 8 positions agree with TRBD1. The CDR3 coding sequence is TGTGCCAGCAGCTTGAGAGCAGGGGGCGACGACGAGCAGTACTTC. Encoded protein: CASSLRAGGDDEQYF. The complete variable domain, with remaining parts taken from reference TRBV5-4 and TRBJ2-7, reads ETGVTQSPTHLIKTRGQQVTLRCSSQSGHNTVSWYQQALGQGPQFIFQYYREEENGRGNFPPRFSGLQFPNYSSELNVNALELDDSALYLCASSLRAGGDDEQYFGPGTRLTVT.